Listed below are T cell receptor beta chains from one sample, sequenced in a study of early T cells in non-severe SARS-CoV-2 infection. TCRdb used MiXCR to reprocess the 5' RACE reads, holding one entry per CDR3 protein. The data hold approximately 90,000 distinct CDR3 sequences, with roughly 17% observed a single time. The sequencing here drew on whole blood, taken at baseline. All receptors derive from an adult who was a healthcare worker with PCR-confirmed SARS-CoV-2 infection or an uninfected control (not recorded which). CDR3s include the opening cysteine and the closing phenylalanine or tryptophan. D genes are given only for firm matches. Size tells how often a clone was seen (once, few, many) or the class of an expanded clone, and some rows leave it out.

CDR3 protein: CASSLGKAHEQYF
CDR3 DNA: TGTGCCAGCAGTTTGGGGAAGGCCCACGAGCAGTACTTC
clone size: -
D gene: -
V gene: TRBV27
J gene: TRBJ2-7

CDR3 protein: CASSLRGNSETQYF
CDR3 DNA: TGTGCCAGCAGTTTACGGGGGAATTCGGAGACCCAGTACTTC
clone size: few
D gene: -
V gene: TRBV27
J gene: TRBJ2-5

CDR3 protein: CASSSSSGYRNTIYF
CDR3 DNA: TGTGCCAGCAGCTCCTCTTCCGGGTACCGAAACACCATATATTTT
clone size: few
D gene: -
V gene: TRBV7-9
J gene: TRBJ1-3

CDR3 protein: CASRATGEQFF
CDR3 DNA: TGTGCCAGCAGGGCGACAGGTGAGCAGTTCTTC
clone size: -
D gene: -
V gene: TRBV12-3/TRBV12-4
J gene: TRBJ2-1

CDR3 protein: CASREDWPGEAFF
CDR3 DNA: TGTGCCAGCAGGGAGGACTGGCCCGGAGAAGCTTTCTTT
clone size: many
D gene: -
V gene: TRBV28
J gene: TRBJ1-1

CDR3 protein: CASSEGNEQYF
CDR3 DNA: TGTGCCAGCAGTGAAGGAAACGAGCAGTACTTC
clone size: -
D gene: -
V gene: TRBV6-1
J gene: TRBJ2-7

CDR3 protein: CASSIRRTQETQYF
CDR3 DNA: TGTGCCAGTAGTATCCGACGGACCCAAGAGACCCAGTACTTC
clone size: -
D gene: -
V gene: TRBV19
J gene: TRBJ2-5

CDR3 protein: CASSLTLLADNEQFF
CDR3 DNA: TGTGCCAGCAGTTTAACTCTACTAGCGGACAATGAGCAGTTCTTC
clone size: many
D gene: TRBD2
V gene: TRBV12-3/TRBV12-4
J gene: TRBJ2-1

CDR3 protein: CASSFWKRGSTDTQYF
CDR3 DNA: TGTGCCAGCAGCTTCTGGAAGAGAGGCAGCACAGATACGCAGTATTTT
clone size: -
D gene: -
V gene: TRBV11-2
J gene: TRBJ2-3

CDR3 protein: CASRPPGYEQYF
CDR3 DNA: TGTGCCAGCAGACCCCCAGGGTACGAGCAGTACTTC
clone size: -
D gene: -
V gene: TRBV6-6
J gene: TRBJ2-7

CDR3 protein: CSARPLDRATTEAFF
CDR3 DNA: TGCAGTGCTAGACCCCTAGACAGGGCTACCACTGAAGCTTTCTTT
clone size: -
D gene: TRBD1
V gene: TRBV20-1
J gene: TRBJ1-1

CDR3 protein: CASSLGPPTSGRIDTQYF
CDR3 DNA: TGTGCCAGCAGCTTAGGACCCCCGACTAGCGGGAGGATAGATACGCAGTATTTT
clone size: -
D gene: TRBD2
V gene: TRBV7-8
J gene: TRBJ2-3

CDR3 protein: CASTGGGSSYNSPLHF
CDR3 DNA: TGTGCCAGCACTGGAGGCGGGAGCTCCTATAATTCACCCCTCCACTTT
clone size: -
D gene: -
V gene: TRBV28
J gene: TRBJ1-6

CDR3 protein: CASSQSTGGAYEQYF
CDR3 DNA: TGCGCCAGCAGCCAATCGACAGGGGGAGCCTACGAGCAGTACTTC
clone size: many
D gene: TRBD1
V gene: TRBV4-1
J gene: TRBJ2-7

CDR3 protein: CSVESFKYF
CDR3 DNA: TGCAGCGTTGAAAGTTTCAAGTACTTC
clone size: -
D gene: -
V gene: TRBV29-1
J gene: TRBJ2-5

CDR3 protein: CASSPGRGETQYF
CDR3 DNA: TGTGCCAGCTCACCAGGGAGGGGAGAGACCCAGTACTTC
clone size: -
D gene: TRBD2
V gene: TRBV6-5
J gene: TRBJ2-5